This TCR beta chain was retrieved from a study of lymphopenia after photon versus proton radiotherapy. Study outcomes and limitations: Oligoclonal CD8+ Temra expansion after nadir drove photon patients' diversity drop. In patients who died, overall survival fell as post-nadir TCR diversity dropped more. Better survival with proton therapy was suggested as possible, not demonstrated.

Using immunoSEQ multiplex PCR, the repertoire was profiled, and TCRdb retains in-frame clones only, with some absent. The profile shows 150,000 to 200,000 clones, about nine tenths of them singletons. On this clone: Its antigen is undetermined.

CDR1 KGHSH and CDR2 LQKENI come from the germline V gene. Between the trimmed V and J ends, which lost 3 bases and 6 bases, there was a span of 12 bases. CDR3 length: 13 amino acids. Sequenced here: peripheral blood, sampled from a patient treated with photon-based radiotherapy. The receptor comes from a man aged 50 to 59 with gastric cancer. This chain connects TRBV18 to TRBJ2-7; D gene uncertain. In DNA form, the CDR3 reads TGTGCCAGCTCACCGAATTTTTCCGGCGAGCAGTACTTC. It yields the protein CASSPNFSGEQYF.